What follows are 3 T cell receptor beta chains derived from one specimen sequenced in a study of metastatic and nonmetastatic thyroid tumors. Patients underwent thyroid surgery, and none had received any treatment before it. MiXCR reprocessed the PCR reads for TCRdb. The table has about 18,000 clones, more than 20% seen once; the top ten hold more than 9%. The sample was adjacent normal tissue. These receptors came from a female donor with papillary thyroid cancer or a benign thyroid nodule (not recorded which). Some clones in this sample may be carry-over from other donors' samples.

The genes are TRBV9 and TRBJ2-1; D gene ambiguous. Per the germline V gene, CDR1 is SGDLS and CDR2 is YYNGEE. V was clipped by 1 base and J by 7 bases, with 9 bases between them. The CDR3 extends over 13 amino acids. For the CDR3, the DNA is TGTGCCAGCAGCGTATCGGAAAGGAATGAGCAGTTCTTC. Protein: CASSVSERNEQFF.

This clone has just a few counts. The rearrangement links TRBV27 to TRBJ1-1; D unresolved. V dropped 6 bases and J dropped 0 bases, with 11 bases sitting between them. CDR1 and CDR2 (germline): MNHEY, SMNVEV (reference sequence). This CDR3 has 14 residues. CDR3 residues: CASRTGLMNTEAFF. Here the CDR3 DNA reads TGTGCCAGCAGGACGGGCCTCATGAACACTGAAGCTTTCTTT.

By share, this clone counts as medium-sized (0.01 to 0.1%). Since a much larger clone is just one base distant, this may be a read error. The chain has TRBV2 and TRBJ1-1; perhaps TRBD1 as D (5 bases). Trimming removed 4 bases from V and 3 bases from J, with 12 bases in between. The germline gives CDR1 SNHLY, CDR2 FYNNEI. CDR3 length: 14 residues. The CDR3 here is CASSGDLKDTEAFF. DNA for the CDR3: TGTGCCAGCAGTGGGGACCTCAAGGACACTGAAGCTTTCTTT.